The present T cell receptor (beta chain) was sequenced within a study of cytomegalovirus exposure and HLA in healthy donors (dated by TCRdb to about 2017). As for the study more broadly: An earlier analysis of roughly 500 of the donors reported approximately 300 Gb of sequence data and about 120 million unique TCR beta sequences obtained from 150 million to 200 million T cells. An early release covering more than 500 HLA-typed donors comprised approximately 290 gigabases of sequencing data and about 90 million unique TCR sequences. Of the approximately 400 genotyped donors, approximately 82% fell in the genetic ancestry cluster associated with self-reported Caucasian donors. The aim of the study was to test whether cataloging public T cell receptors could identify signatures of past pathogen exposure. Using immunosequencing, the study profiled T cell repertoires from approximately 700 subjects and related those repertoires to cytomegalovirus serostatus. Along with the approximately 700-subject first cohort, a separate validation cohort of about 110 different subjects was used. The study combined high-throughput TCR immunosequencing, statistical association of individual TCRs with disease status, and machine learning to predict cytomegalovirus infection status. A later analysis re-analyzed previously published TCR beta repertoires from approximately 670 donors and added high-resolution HLA genotyping to study TCR occurrence patterns. The later analysis used no new phenotypic data to find candidate immune exposures, relying instead on TCR beta sequences and their occurrence across donors. An earlier analysis of 587 of the donors applied high-throughput TCR beta sequencing to assess whether each TCR beta V gene segment acted as functional or pseudogenic. Donor age, sex, ethnicity and CMV serostatus were collected together with the repertoire data. A later genetic analysis took genome-wide SNP genotypes for about three fifths of the roughly 700 donors and used that subset as a discovery cohort. Every repertoire in the discovery cohort had been generated on one and the same sequencing platform. HLA typing included class I and class II loci at four-digit resolution. Typing coverage varied by locus: roughly 620-640 donors for A, B, C, DRB1 and DQB1; roughly 560 for DQA1; approximately 610 for DPA1; roughly 450 for DPB1. About 5 DR-DQ haplotypes were handled as single units for association and clustering, since linkage in the cohort was strong. Among around 400 genotyped donors of the cohort, an average of roughly 230,000 unique TCR beta nucleotide sequences was sequenced per donor, of which about 18% were non-productive. General conclusions and limits of the study: A later analysis found that HLA-associated TCR beta chains were more clonally expanded and had lower generation probabilities than equally common non-associated chains. It was suggested by the authors that the approach could potentially be generalized to other disease states and immunological phenotypes. Most TCR sequences were seen in very few donors, while some public TCRs were found in many individuals. In a later analysis, several top co-occurrence clusters were reported to appear linked to parvovirus B19, influenza, CMV and Epstein-Barr virus. Linkage disequilibrium might explain the correlated functional status among segregating V segments, but an unknown experimental factor could not be excluded. A later analysis found that most CMV-associated TCR beta chains appeared HLA-restricted, with HLA associations seemingly driven largely by CMV exposure. The sequencing pipeline was judged likely to have produced a cluster of highly shared sequence variants as a technical artifact. A few of the identified cytomegalovirus-associated TCR beta chains were confirmed in vitro to be specific for cytomegalovirus antigens. Because some donors lacked HLA typing at each locus, the association tests relied only on the typed subset. An earlier analysis of some 560 of the donors showed that most TCR beta V segments appeared in productive rearrangements either about 87% or about 30% of the time, which broadly matched IMGT annotations. A later analysis associated 16,951 TCR beta sequences with specific HLA alleles at a false discovery rate of 0.05. The study gave a list of some 150 TCR beta chains associated with cytomegalovirus. In a later genetic analysis, a missense DCLRE1C variant was associated with V-gene and J-gene trimming of TCR beta chains, and the association was replicated in an independent cohort. A later analysis found that TCR association rates varied across HLA loci, with DRB1 alleles showing the most associated TCRs and HLA-C alleles the fewest. Sequencing depth was assumed to be roughly uniform across donors in the presence/absence analyses, though that assumption may not hold. According to a later genetic analysis, donors in an Asian-associated ancestry cluster had fewer N-insertions in productive TCRs than the approximately 670-donor mean. Cytomegalovirus status was reported to be diagnosed by the classifier with high specificity and sensitivity in both the original and validation cohorts. A further reported finding was that TCR beta sequences accurately predicted the HLA-A and HLA-B alleles for most subjects in the first cohort. Only TCR beta chains were sequenced in this cohort, and the absence of alpha or paired-chain data limited detectable features. The 87-base-pair reads could not distinguish some IMGT-functional V segments, including TRBV6-2 and TRBV6-3, so those segments were excluded. Because counts were too low, fewer than 20 rarely observed V segments, including chromosome 9 orphons, were excluded from the earlier analysis of 587 of the donors. For the cohort, immune exposure information was limited to CMV serostatus. Assigning TCR associations to individual alleles was difficult when HLA alleles, especially DR and DQ, strongly co-occurred.

The CDR3 runs 17 amino acids, cysteine and phenylalanine included. Solely the CDR3 DNA is kept, with 51 bases framed from the first base. V is cut back by 5 bases and J by 4 bases, with 14 bases in the junction unmatched. Looking up the germline V gene yields CDR1 MDHEN and CDR2 SYDVKM. The library was obtained by the immunoSEQ multiplex PCR assay. For the multiplex PCR, a mixture combining 60 forward primers for TCR Vbeta segments and 13 reverse primers for TCR Jbeta segments was used. A multiplex PCR assay on genomic DNA amplified the CDR3 region of rearranged TCR beta genes. The amplified TCR beta libraries were sequenced on the Illumina HiSeq System as 87-base-pair reads. In the paper's pipeline: Across the 500 to 850 repertoires, a later analysis counted 80 million or so unique TCR beta chains, 9 million to 14 million of which were shared by at least two donors. To remove PCR and sequencing errors, raw reads were error-corrected and collapsed into unique sequences using a nearest-neighbor algorithm that merged closely related sequences. V, D and J gene segments were assigned by aligning CDR3 sequences to IMGT reference sequences. Each retained sequence needed at least a six-nucleotide match to both a V gene segment and a J gene segment. Rearrangements were called productive when the CDR3 lacked stop codons and stayed in frame with V and J; all others were non-productive. CDR3 was defined by IMGT convention, running from the second conserved V-encoded cysteine to the conserved J-encoded phenylalanine. In an earlier analysis of more than 550 of the donors, sequences lacking an unambiguous match to a single V gene segment were excluded. In an earlier analysis of 587 of the donors, a V segment was called functional when productive rearrangements were above 56.7%, and segregating when the standard deviation between donors exceeded 5%. A statistical classification framework was built to diagnose cytomegalovirus status from the catalog of TCR beta chain sequences. In a later analysis, V and J genes were assigned by comparing TCR nucleotide sequences against IMGT/GENE-DB human TR gene sequences. Using the TCRdist pipeline, a later analysis assigned CDR3 sequences along with most-parsimonious VDJ recombination scenarios. In a later analysis, each TCR beta chain was defined by its CDR3 amino acid sequence together with its V-gene family, and reads lacking a unique V-gene family were excluded. As a way to deal with suspected cross-contamination and a sequencing artifact, a later analysis dropped 450 to 700 nucleotide sequences that were highly shared and had low generation probability. In a later analysis, a clonal expansion index for each public chain was calculated from normalized within-repertoire ranks of inferred template counts. In a later analysis, generation probabilities were computed using a VDJ recombination model fitted to out-of-frame rearrangements, and the results were checked against IGoR. A later analysis scored TCR-TCR, TCR-HLA and TCR-CMV co-occurrence with hypergeometric tests, applying a repertoire-size bias correction to TCR pairs. False discovery rates were estimated in a later analysis by permuting HLA or CMV assignments 20 times. In a later analysis, co-occurring TCRs were grouped using DBSCAN, with TCRdist sequence similarity added in when clustering inside HLA-allele-positive subsets. Repertoires with fewer than 30,000 or more than 120,000 public chains, plus five repertoires with anomalous nucleotide sharing, were excluded from co-occurrence clustering. The clones in this table, taken by TCRdb from immuneACCESS, are in-frame only. Not every clone is retained; where verified, under half of the shortfall comes from an unresolved V gene, and the cause of the rest is unknown. That table furnishes V, J and clone size, whereas the DNA furnished D and trimming. Here the sample has roughly 200,000 clones; about 87% occur a single time. The ten largest clonotypes hold 1% to 1.5% of the sample.

The cohort comprised approximately 700 healthy bone marrow donors. At the time of sampling, all cohort members were nominally healthy, though unrecorded immune exposures were likely present. The donor tested CMV seronegative and was one of the 352 seronegative cohort members. Each donor provided a peripheral blood sample, and peripheral blood mononuclear cells were used for TCR beta sequencing. Genomic DNA extraction from the blood cell samples was performed with the Qiagen DNeasy Blood Extraction Kit. In regard to this clone: What this receptor recognizes is not known. No base qualities exist here, and no much larger clone lies one base off it.

This sequence uses TRBV28 and TRBJ1-2, and 9 bases in between align with TRBD1. Sequenced sample: PBMCs. The TCR originated in a man aged 25-40 years in good health and CMV-seronegative. For the CDR3, the sequence is CASSETEGTGSSYGYTF. The DNA sequence is given as TGTGCCAGCAGTGAAACTGAAGGGACAGGGAGTAGCTATGGCTACACCTTC.